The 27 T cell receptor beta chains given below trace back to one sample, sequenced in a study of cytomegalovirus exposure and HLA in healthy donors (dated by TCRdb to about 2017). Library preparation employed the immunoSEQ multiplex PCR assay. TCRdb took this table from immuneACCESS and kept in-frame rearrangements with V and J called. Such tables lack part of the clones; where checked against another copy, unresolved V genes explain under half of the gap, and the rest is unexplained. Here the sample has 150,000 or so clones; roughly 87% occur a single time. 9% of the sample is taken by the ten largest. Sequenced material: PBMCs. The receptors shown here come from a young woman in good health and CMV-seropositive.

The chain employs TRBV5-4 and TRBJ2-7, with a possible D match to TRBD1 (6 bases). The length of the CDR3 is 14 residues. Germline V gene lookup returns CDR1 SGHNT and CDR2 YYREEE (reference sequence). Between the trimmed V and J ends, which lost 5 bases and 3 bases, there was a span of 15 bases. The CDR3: CASSSVKQGYEQYF. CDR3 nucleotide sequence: TGTGCCAGCAGTTCCGTGAAACAGGGCTACGAGCAGTACTTC.

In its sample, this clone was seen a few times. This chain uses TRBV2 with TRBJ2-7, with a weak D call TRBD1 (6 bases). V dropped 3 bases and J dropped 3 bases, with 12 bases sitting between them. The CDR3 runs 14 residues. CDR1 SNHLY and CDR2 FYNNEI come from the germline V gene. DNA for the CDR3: TGTGCCAGCAGTGATCAAACAGGGTTCTACGAGCAGTACTTC. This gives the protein CASSDQTGFYEQYF.

This CDR3 reads CASSQDELRAAGTDTQYF. Written as DNA, the CDR3 is TGTGCCAGCAGCCAAGATGAATTGCGGGCGGCGGGCACAGATACGCAGTATTTT. The V and J genes are TRBV4-2 and TRBJ2-3, with TRBD2 as a possible D gene (5 bases). Germline loops: CDR1 LGHNA, CDR2 YNFKEQ. This CDR3 contains 18 residues. The V end was cut by 0 bases, the J end by 1 base, with 17 bases between.

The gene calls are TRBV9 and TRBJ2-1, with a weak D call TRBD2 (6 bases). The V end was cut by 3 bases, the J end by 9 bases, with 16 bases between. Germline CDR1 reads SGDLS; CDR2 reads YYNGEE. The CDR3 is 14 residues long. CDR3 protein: CASSAGNRRVEQFF. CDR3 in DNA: TGTGCCAGCAGCGCCGGGAATCGGAGGGTTGAGCAGTTCTTC.

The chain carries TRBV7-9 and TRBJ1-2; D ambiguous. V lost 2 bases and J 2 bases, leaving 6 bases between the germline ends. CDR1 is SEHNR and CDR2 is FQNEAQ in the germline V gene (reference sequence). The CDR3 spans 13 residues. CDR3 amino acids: CASSLTPNYGYTF. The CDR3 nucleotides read TGTGCCAGCAGCTTAACACCGAACTATGGCTACACCTTC. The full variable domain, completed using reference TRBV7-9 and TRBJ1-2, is DTGVSQNPRHKITKRGQNVTFRCDPISEHNRLYWYRQTLGQGPEFLTYFQNEAQLEKSRLLSDRFSAERPKGSFSTLEIQRTEQGDSAMYLCASSLTPNYGYTFGSGTRLTVV.

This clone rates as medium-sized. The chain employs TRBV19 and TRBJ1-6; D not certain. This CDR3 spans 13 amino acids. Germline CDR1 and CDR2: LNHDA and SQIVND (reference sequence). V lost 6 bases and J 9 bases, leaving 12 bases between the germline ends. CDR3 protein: CASSQSRGSPLHF. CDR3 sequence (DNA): TGTGCCAGTAGCCAAAGCCGCGGTTCACCCCTCCACTTT.

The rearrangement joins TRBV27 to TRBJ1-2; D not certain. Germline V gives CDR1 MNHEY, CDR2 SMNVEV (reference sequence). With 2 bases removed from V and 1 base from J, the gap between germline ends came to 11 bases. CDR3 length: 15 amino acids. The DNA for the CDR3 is TGTGCCAGCAGTTTAGTGGTACTCCTTAACTATGGCTACACCTTC. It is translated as CASSLVVLLNYGYTF.

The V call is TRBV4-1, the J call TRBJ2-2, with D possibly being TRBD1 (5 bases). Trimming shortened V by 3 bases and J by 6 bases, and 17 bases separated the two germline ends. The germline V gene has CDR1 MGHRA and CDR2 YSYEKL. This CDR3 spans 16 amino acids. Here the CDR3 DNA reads TGCGCCAGCAGCCATGTAGAGCTTTACAGGTCCGGGGAGCTGTTTTTT. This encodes CASSHVELYRSGELFF.

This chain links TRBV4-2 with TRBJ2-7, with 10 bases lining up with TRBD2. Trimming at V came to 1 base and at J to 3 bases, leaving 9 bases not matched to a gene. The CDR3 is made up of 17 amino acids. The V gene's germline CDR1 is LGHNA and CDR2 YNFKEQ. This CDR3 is CASSQGGLAGAIYEQYF. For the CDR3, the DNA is TGTGCCAGCAGCCAAGGAGGGCTAGCGGGGGCCATCTACGAGCAGTACTTC.

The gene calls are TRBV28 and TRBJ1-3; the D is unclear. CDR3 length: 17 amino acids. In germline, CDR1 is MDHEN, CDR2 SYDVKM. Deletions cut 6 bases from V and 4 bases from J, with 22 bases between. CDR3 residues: CASSRHRRYGRGNTIYF. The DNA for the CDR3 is TGTGCCAGCAGCCGTCACCGCAGATATGGCAGGGGAAACACCATATATTTT.

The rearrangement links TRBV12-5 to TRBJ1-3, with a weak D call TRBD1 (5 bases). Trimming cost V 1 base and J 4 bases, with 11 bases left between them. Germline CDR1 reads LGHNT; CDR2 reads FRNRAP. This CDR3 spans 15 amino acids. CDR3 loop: CASGLGGREGNTIYF. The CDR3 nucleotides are TGTGCTAGTGGTTTGGGAGGCAGGGAAGGAAACACCATATATTTT.

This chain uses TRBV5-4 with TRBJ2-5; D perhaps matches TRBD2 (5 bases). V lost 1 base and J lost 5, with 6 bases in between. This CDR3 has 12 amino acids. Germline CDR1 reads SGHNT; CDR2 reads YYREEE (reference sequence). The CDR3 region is CASSLRGETQYF. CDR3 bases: TGTGCCAGCAGCTTGAGAGGGGAGACCCAGTACTTC.

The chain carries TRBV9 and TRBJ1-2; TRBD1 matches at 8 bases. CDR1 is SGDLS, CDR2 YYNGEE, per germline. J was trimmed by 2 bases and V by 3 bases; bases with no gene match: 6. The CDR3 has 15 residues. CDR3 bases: TGTGCCAGCAGCGCACAACAGGGGGGAAACTATGGCTACACCTTC. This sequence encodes CASSAQQGGNYGYTF.

CDR3 sequence reads: CASSPGGQRGRLTDTQYF. The DNA of the CDR3 is TGTGCCAGCTCACCAGGAGGGCAACGGGGACGCCTCACAGATACGCAGTATTTT. V gene TRBV18 combines with J gene TRBJ2-3, with a weak D call TRBD2 (6 bases). Germline CDR1 reads KGHSH; CDR2 reads LQKENI. The CDR3 runs to 18 residues. V was trimmed by 2 bases and J by 2 bases, leaving 20 bases between them.

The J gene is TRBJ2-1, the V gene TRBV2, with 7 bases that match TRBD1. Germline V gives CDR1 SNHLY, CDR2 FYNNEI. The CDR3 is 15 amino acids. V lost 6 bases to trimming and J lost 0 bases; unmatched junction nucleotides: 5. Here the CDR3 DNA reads TGTGCCAGCAGGTTAGGGGGCAGCTCCTACAATGAGCAGTTCTTC. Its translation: CASRLGGSSYNEQFF.

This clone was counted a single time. The CDR3 sequence: CASSDSRKGSGGDGYTF. CDR3 nucleotides: TGTGCCAGCAGTGACTCGAGGAAGGGGTCGGGAGGGGATGGCTACACCTTC. The chain carries TRBV6-4 and TRBJ1-2; TRBD1 is a possible D gene (5 bases). The CDR3 runs 17 residues. V was shortened by 0 bases and J by 6 bases, with 20 bases between the two germline ends. CDR1 is MRHNA and CDR2 is SNTAGT in the germline V gene.

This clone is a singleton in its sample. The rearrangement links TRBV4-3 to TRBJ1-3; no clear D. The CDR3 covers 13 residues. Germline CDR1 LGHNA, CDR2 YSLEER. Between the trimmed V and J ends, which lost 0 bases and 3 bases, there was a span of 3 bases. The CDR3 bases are TGCGCCAGCAGCCAAGATCTTGGAAACACCATATATTTT. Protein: CASSQDLGNTIYF.

CDR3: CSARGPGEQYF. The DNA for the CDR3 is TGCAGTGCTAGAGGTCCGGGCGAGCAGTACTTC. The rearrangement links TRBV20-1 to TRBJ2-7; no definite D call. The CDR3 spans 11 residues. V was trimmed by 1 base and J by 6 bases, leaving 7 bases between them. CDR1 DFQATT and CDR2 SNEGSKA come from the germline V gene (reference sequence).

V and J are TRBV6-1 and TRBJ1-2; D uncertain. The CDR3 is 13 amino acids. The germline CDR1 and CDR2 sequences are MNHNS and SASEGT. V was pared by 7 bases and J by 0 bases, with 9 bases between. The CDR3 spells CASTTGSNYGYTF. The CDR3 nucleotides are TGTGCCAGCACTACGGGATCTAACTATGGCTACACCTTC.

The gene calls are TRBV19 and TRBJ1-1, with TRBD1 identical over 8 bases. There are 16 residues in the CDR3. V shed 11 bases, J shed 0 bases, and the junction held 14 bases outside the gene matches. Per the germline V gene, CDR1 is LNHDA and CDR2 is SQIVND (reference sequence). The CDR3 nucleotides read TGTGCCGCAAAAGTGCAGGGGGCGAACATGAACACTGAAGCTTTCTTT. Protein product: CAAKVQGANMNTEAFF.

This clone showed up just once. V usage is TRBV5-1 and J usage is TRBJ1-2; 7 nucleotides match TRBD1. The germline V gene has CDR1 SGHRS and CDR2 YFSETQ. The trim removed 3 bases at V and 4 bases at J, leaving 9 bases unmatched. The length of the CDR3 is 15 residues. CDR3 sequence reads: CASSSTGIVAYGYTF. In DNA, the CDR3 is TGCGCCAGCAGCTCGACAGGGATAGTGGCCTATGGCTACACCTTC.

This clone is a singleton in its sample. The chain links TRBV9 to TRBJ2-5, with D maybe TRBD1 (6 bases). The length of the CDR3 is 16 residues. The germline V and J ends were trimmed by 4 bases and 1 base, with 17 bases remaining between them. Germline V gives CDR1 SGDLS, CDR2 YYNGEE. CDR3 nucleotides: TGTGCCAGCAGCCCAGGTAGAAACAGGGCCCAAGAGACCCAGTACTTC. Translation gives CASSPGRNRAQETQYF.

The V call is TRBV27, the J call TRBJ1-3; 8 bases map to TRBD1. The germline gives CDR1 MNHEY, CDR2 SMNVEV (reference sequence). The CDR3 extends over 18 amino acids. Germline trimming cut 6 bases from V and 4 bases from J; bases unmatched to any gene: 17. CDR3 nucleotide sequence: TGTGCCAGCAGCCCCTCGAGACAGGGGACTCTTAGGGGAAACACCATATATTTT. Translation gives CASSPSRQGTLRGNTIYF.

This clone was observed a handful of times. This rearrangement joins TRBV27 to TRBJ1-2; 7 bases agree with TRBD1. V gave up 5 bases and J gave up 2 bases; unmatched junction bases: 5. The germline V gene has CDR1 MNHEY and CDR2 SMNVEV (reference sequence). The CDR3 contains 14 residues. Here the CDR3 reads CASSPRTGNYGYTF. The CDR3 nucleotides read TGTGCCAGCAGTCCCCGGACAGGAAACTATGGCTACACCTTC.

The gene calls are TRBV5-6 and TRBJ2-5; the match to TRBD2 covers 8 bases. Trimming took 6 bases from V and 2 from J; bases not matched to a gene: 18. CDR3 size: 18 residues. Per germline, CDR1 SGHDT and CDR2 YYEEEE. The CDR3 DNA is TGTGCCAGCACCACGGGCGGGGGGCGCGCCCCCCCACAAGAGACCCAGTACTTC. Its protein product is CASTTGGGRAPPQETQYF. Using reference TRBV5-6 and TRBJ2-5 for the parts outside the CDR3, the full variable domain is DAGVTQSPTHLIKTRGQQVTLRCSPKSGHDTVSWYQQALGQGPQFIFQYYEEEERQRGNFPDRFSGHQFPNYSSELNVNALLLGDSALYLCASTTGGGRAPPQETQYFGPGTRLLVL.

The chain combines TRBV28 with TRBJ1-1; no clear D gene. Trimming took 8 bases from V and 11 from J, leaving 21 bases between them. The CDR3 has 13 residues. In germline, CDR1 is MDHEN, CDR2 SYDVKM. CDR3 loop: CASGQEILPGAFF. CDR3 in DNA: TGTGCCAGCGGGCAAGAGATCCTCCCTGGGGCTTTCTTT.

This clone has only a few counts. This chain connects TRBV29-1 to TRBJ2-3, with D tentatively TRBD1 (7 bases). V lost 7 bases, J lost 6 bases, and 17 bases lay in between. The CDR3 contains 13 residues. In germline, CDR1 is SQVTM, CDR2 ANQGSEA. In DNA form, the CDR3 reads TGCAGCGGAACCAGGGGGGCCCAGGATACGCAGTATTTT. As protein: CSGTRGAQDTQYF.